The present T cell receptor beta chain was sequenced within a study of shared clonotypes between healthy human individuals. Naive-designated CD8 cells lacked CD45RO, were positively enriched for CCR7, and omitted terminally differentiated effector memory CD45RA+ cells. Points from the study as a whole: Shared clonotypes: approximately 5.3% naive CD4, about 3.3% naive CD8, over 2% memory CD4, around 0.4% memory CD8. Only blood was sampled, and tissue TCR repertoires likely differ from blood ones.

The CDR3 is 17 residues long. Some clones are missing from TCRdb's copy, which holds only in-frame ones; the method was immunoSEQ multiplex PCR. This table holds around 2.1 million clones, approximately 94% found once. This clone occurred once. Its antigen is not identified. This receptor was identified in a man aged 18 to 35 in good health. Some clones in this sample may be carry-over from other donors' samples. Material for sequencing was naive CD8+ T cells from PBMCs. The V and J genes are TRBV12-2 and TRBJ1-4. TRBV12-2 is an annotated pseudogene. Here the CDR3 reads CASRFRREEETNEKLFF. CDR3 DNA sequence: TGTGCAAGTCGCTTTCGCAGGGAGGAGGAAACTAATGAAAAACTGTTTTTT.